Below, 21 T cell receptor beta chains from the same sample are listed, as sequenced in a study of cytomegalovirus exposure and HLA in healthy donors (dated by TCRdb to about 2017). The method was the immunoSEQ multiplex PCR assay. For the multiplex PCR, a mixture combining 60 forward primers for TCR Vbeta segments and 13 reverse primers for TCR Jbeta segments was used. TCRdb carries this immuneACCESS record with in-frame sequences only. Its versions omit some clonotypes, under half of them owing to an unresolved V gene in the studies checked, with the rest unexplained. This sample's table contains 150,000 to 200,000 clones. The ten largest clones represent around 1.2% of the sample. What was sequenced was PBMCs. The origin of the receptors is a woman in her sixties in good health and CMV-seronegative.

This rearrangement joins TRBV18 to TRBJ2-7; D not resolved. Trimming took 3 bases from V and 2 from J, leaving 11 bases between them. There are 14 residues in the CDR3. The germline V gene encodes CDR1 KGHSH and CDR2 LQKENI. Written as DNA, the CDR3 is TGTGCCAGCTCACCTCTGGCAGCGCCCTACGAGCAGTACTTC. It translates to CASSPLAAPYEQYF.

This rearrangement joins TRBV6-5 to TRBJ2-5; TRBD2 matches at 9 bases. J gave up 7 bases and V 5 bases, and 8 bases lay outside the gene matches. There are 14 residues in the CDR3. CDR1 is MNHEY and CDR2 is SVGAGI in the germline V gene. The CDR3 spells CASSLLSGGGTQYF. In nucleotides, the CDR3 is TGTGCCAGCAGTCTTCTTAGCGGGGGCGGGACCCAGTACTTC.

This chain links TRBV5-4 with TRBJ2-3; perhaps TRBD1 as D (6 bases). The CDR3 covers 16 residues. Per germline, CDR1 SGHNT and CDR2 YYREEE (reference sequence). Trimming took 4 bases from V and 0 from J, leaving 15 bases between them. The DNA for the CDR3 is TGTGCCAGCAGCCCACTACAGGGAGCTAGCACAGATACGCAGTATTTT. It translates to CASSPLQGASTDTQYF.

The DNA of the CDR3 is TGTGCCAGCAGCTTATACCAGTTTCTCCGGGTCACAGATACGCAGTATTTT. As protein: CASSLYQFLRVTDTQYF. The chain uses TRBV7-7 and TRBJ2-3; D unclear. Germline values: CDR1 SSHAT, CDR2 FNYEAQ (reference sequence). Trimming removed 2 bases at V and 2 bases at J, with 17 bases between. The CDR3 extends over 17 amino acids.

The chain links TRBV10-3 to TRBJ1-2; D gene uncertain. The V and J ends lost 10 bases and 8 bases respectively, with 17 bases between them. The CDR3 is 12 amino acids. Germline CDR1 reads ENHRY; CDR2 reads SYGVKD. The CDR3 loop is CATRQGLYGYTF. The CDR3 nucleotides read TGTGCCACCAGACAAGGACTATACGGCTACACCTTC.

The gene calls are TRBV7-9 and TRBJ1-2; D unclear. Looked up from germline, CDR1 is SEHNR and CDR2 is FQNEAQ (reference sequence). V shed 4 bases and J shed 2 bases, with 14 bases lying between them. This CDR3 has 15 residues. CDR3 in amino acids: CASSSMGGINYGYTF. CDR3 DNA: TGTGCCAGCAGCTCGATGGGAGGAATCAACTATGGCTACACCTTC.

This chain uses TRBV7-6 with TRBJ2-7; 9 bases map to TRBD2. This CDR3 spans 15 amino acids. CDR1 is SGHVS and CDR2 is FNYEAQ in the germline V gene. The V segment lost 0 bases and the J segment 4 bases; nucleotides outside the gene matches: 4. This CDR3 reads CASSLAPGLAYEQYF. The CDR3 nucleotides are TGTGCCAGCAGCTTAGCTCCGGGACTAGCATACGAGCAGTACTTC. The whole variable domain, remainder taken from reference TRBV7-6 and TRBJ2-7, is GAGVSQSPRYKVTKRGQDVALRCDPISGHVSLYWYRQALGQGPEFLTYFNYEAQQDKSGLPNDRFSAERPEGSISTLTIQRTEQRDSAMYRCASSLAPGLAYEQYFGPGTRLTVT.

This chain connects TRBV6-5 to TRBJ1-2; the D is unclear. The germline CDR1 and CDR2 sequences are MNHEY and SVGAGI. This CDR3 comprises 14 residues. V gave up 1 base and J gave up 1 base, with 7 bases separating them. CDR3 nucleotide sequence: TGTGCCAGCAGTTACTATGCGGGTAACTATGGCTACACCTTC. It codes for CASSYYAGNYGYTF.

As DNA, the CDR3 is TGTGCTAGTGGTTCCGGGACTAGCACAGATACGCAGTATTTT. Its protein product is CASGSGTSTDTQYF. The V gene is TRBV12-5, the J gene TRBJ2-3, with D possibly TRBD2 on 6 matching bases. This CDR3 is built from 14 residues. Germline assignment: CDR1 LGHNT and CDR2 FRNRAP. V dropped 4 bases and J dropped 0 bases, with 8 bases sitting between them.

This chain joins TRBV5-1 and TRBJ1-1, with D perhaps matching TRBD1 (6 bases). Germline loops: CDR1 SGHRS, CDR2 YFSETQ. Trimming shortened V by 6 bases and J by 1 base, and 16 bases separated the two germline ends. The CDR3 has 15 amino acids. CDR3 in amino acids: CASNPNRAKNTEAFF. CDR3 nucleotides: TGCGCCAGCAACCCTAACAGGGCCAAGAACACTGAAGCTTTCTTT.

This chain uses TRBV18 with TRBJ1-4; D remains unclear. Trimming stripped 3 bases from V and 5 bases from J, with 13 bases between. Germline values: CDR1 KGHSH, CDR2 LQKENI. The CDR3 is made up of 15 amino acids. CDR3 DNA: TGTGCCAGCTCACCTTCCCGAGTTTACAATGAAAAACTGTTTTTT. It is translated as CASSPSRVYNEKLFF.

The genes are TRBV7-9 and TRBJ2-7; D is unresolved. The CDR3 contains 12 residues. V was cut by 1 base and J by 6 bases, with 7 bases left in between. Germline-derived CDR1 and CDR2 are SEHNR and FQNEAQ (reference sequence). CDR3 bases: TGTGCCAGCAGCTTAGGTACTTTCGAGCAGTACTTC. It codes for CASSLGTFEQYF.

The chain is built from TRBV28 and TRBJ2-1, with no clear D. V was trimmed by 8 bases and J by 0 bases, leaving 8 bases between them. This CDR3 has 13 amino acids. Germline V gene lookup returns CDR1 MDHEN and CDR2 SYDVKM. The CDR3: CASRPSSYNEQFF. DNA of the CDR3: TGTGCCAGCCGGCCTAGCTCCTACAATGAGCAGTTCTTC.

This sequence joins TRBV7-9 and TRBJ1-6; D remains ambiguous. Germline-derived CDR1 and CDR2 are SEHNR and FQNEAQ (reference sequence). The CDR3 runs 15 residues. V was trimmed by 1 base and J by 6 bases, leaving 10 bases between them. The CDR3 region has the DNA TGTGCCAGCAGCTTAGGCGAAAGAGCTAATTCACCCCTCCACTTT. This sequence encodes CASSLGERANSPLHF.

The chain combines TRBV9 with TRBJ1-1; a possible D gene is TRBD1 (6 bases). Per germline, CDR1 SGDLS and CDR2 YYNGEE. Trimming took off 3 bases at V and 4 bases at J, with 16 bases between the two ends. The CDR3 sequence is 15 residues long. In DNA, the CDR3 is TGTGCCAGCAGCGCGTACCCCGGGACATCCACTGAAGCTTTCTTT. Translation gives CASSAYPGTSTEAFF. The full variable domain, in which reference TRBV9 and TRBJ1-1 provide the parts outside the CDR3, is DSGVTQTPKHLITATGQRVTLRCSPRSGDLSVYWYQQSLDQGLQFLIQYYNGEERAKGNILERFSAQQFPDLHSELNLSSLELGDSALYFCASSAYPGTSTEAFFGQGTRLTVV.

The CDR3 nucleotides read TGTGCCAGCAGTTACAGCCGGACAGCTGGAAACACCATATATTTT. It codes for CASSYSRTAGNTIYF. The rearrangement uses TRBV6-5 and TRBJ1-3, with D tentatively TRBD1 (6 bases). This CDR3 is built from 15 residues. The germline V gene encodes CDR1 MNHEY and CDR2 SVGAGI. V was clipped by 2 bases and J by 2 bases, with 10 bases between them.

The chain links TRBV15 to TRBJ2-1, with 7 bases matching TRBD1. The germline V gene encodes CDR1 LNHNV and CDR2 YYDKDF (reference sequence). J was trimmed by 4 bases and V by 5 bases; bases with no gene match: 5. The CDR3 has 14 amino acids. This chain's CDR3 is CATSARQGYNEQFF. The CDR3 nucleotides read TGTGCCACCAGCGCCAGACAGGGTTACAATGAGCAGTTCTTC. The whole variable domain, filled in from reference TRBV15 and TRBJ2-1, reads DAMVIQNPRYQVTQFGKPVTLSCSQTLNHNVMYWYQQKSSQAPKLLFHYYDKDFNNEADTPDNFQSRRPNTSFCFLDIRSPGLGDTAMYLCATSARQGYNEQFFGPGTRLTVL.

The chain is built from TRBV7-8 and TRBJ2-2; 10 bases are a match to TRBD1. From germline, CDR1 is SGHVS and CDR2 FQNEAQ. This CDR3 has 16 amino acids. V trimming: 4 bases; J trimming: 6 bases; junction bases outside the gene matches: 8. CDR3 region: CASSSDRGRWAGELFF. The DNA for the CDR3 is TGTGCCAGCAGCTCTGACAGGGGGCGGTGGGCCGGGGAGCTGTTTTTT.

This chain joins TRBV6-6 and TRBJ1-2, with D possibly matching TRBD1 (5 bases). The germline V gene encodes CDR1 MNHNY and CDR2 SVGAGI (reference sequence). The CDR3 is 15 residues long. Trimming removed 0 bases from V and 3 bases from J, with 11 bases in between. The CDR3 reads CASSYSGGSDYGYTF. The CDR3 coding sequence is TGTGCCAGCAGTTACTCGGGGGGATCGGACTATGGCTACACCTTC.

The CDR3 sequence is CASSVGAVYGYTF. The CDR3 DNA is TGCGCCAGCAGTGTAGGGGCAGTCTATGGCTACACCTTC. The J gene is TRBJ1-2, the V gene TRBV10-2; D might be TRBD1 (5 bases). The germline CDR1 and CDR2 sequences are WSHSY and SAAADI. There are 13 residues in the CDR3. Trimming pared 4 bases from V and 4 bases from J, leaving 10 bases between.

V and J are TRBV7-8 and TRBJ2-2; 9 bases align to TRBD1. Germline trimming cut 3 bases from V and 5 bases from J; bases unmatched to any gene: 16. Germline V gene lookup returns CDR1 SGHVS and CDR2 FQNEAQ. This CDR3 is 19 amino acids long. CDR3 sequence (DNA): TGTGCCAGCAGCTTCCCCGATCCCCCGACAGGGGGAAGGACCGGGGAGCTGTTTTTT. This codes for CASSFPDPPTGGRTGELFF.